This T cell receptor beta chain was identified in a study of Ad26.COV2.S vaccination and SARS-CoV-2 variants. Overall study context: The authors gave Ad26.COV2.S intramuscularly, either once or twice 56 days apart. The study's findings and limits: Placebo recipients showed lower spike-specific TCR breadth than vaccinees. Responses of spike-specific T cells (both CD8+ and CD4+) reportedly showed substantial breadth after vaccination.

Documented treatment: some 19 received Ad26.COV2.S at low or high dose, single or two shots; about five received placebo; per-sample allocation not given. The samples were gathered on day 63 after the first injection of vaccine or placebo. Based in Boston, the donor was an adult of 18-55 years. A word on this clone: Its antigen remains unknown.

In germline, CDR1 is KGHDR, CDR2 SFDVKD. The CDR3 contains 16 residues. The ends were cut back, 4 bases at V and 3 bases at J, with 14 bases in the middle. Libraries were prepared by immunoSEQ multiplex PCR; TCRdb keeps only in-frame clonotypes and omits some of them. The sample consists of about 240,000 clones, around nine tenths of them appearing once. This specimen consisted of peripheral blood, obtained in a trial of Ad26.COV2.S vaccine versus placebo. This clonotype was sampled from a person aged 18-65 years who received the Ad26.COV2.S COVID-19 vaccine or a placebo. This rearrangement joins TRBV24-1 to TRBJ2-2; D is possibly TRBD1 or TRBD2 (5 bases each). The CDR3 nucleotides are TGTGCCACCAGTGACCAGGGACGGATCGACACCGGGGAGCTGTTTTTT. Protein product: CATSDQGRIDTGELFF.